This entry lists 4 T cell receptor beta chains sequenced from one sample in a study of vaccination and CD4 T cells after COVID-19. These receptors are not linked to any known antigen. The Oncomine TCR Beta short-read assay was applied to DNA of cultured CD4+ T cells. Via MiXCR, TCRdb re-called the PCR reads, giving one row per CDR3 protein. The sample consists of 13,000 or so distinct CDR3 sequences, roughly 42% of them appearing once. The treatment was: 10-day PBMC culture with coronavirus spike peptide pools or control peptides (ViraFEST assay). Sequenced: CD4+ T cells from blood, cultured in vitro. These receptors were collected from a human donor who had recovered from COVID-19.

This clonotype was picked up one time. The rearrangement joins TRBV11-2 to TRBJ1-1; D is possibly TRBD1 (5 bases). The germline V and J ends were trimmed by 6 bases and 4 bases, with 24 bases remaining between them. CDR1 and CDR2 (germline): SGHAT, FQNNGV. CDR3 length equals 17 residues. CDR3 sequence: CASRSIKGRSMGTEAFF. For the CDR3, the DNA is TGTGCCAGCAGAAGTATTAAGGGGCGGTCAATGGGCACTGAAGCTTTCTTT.

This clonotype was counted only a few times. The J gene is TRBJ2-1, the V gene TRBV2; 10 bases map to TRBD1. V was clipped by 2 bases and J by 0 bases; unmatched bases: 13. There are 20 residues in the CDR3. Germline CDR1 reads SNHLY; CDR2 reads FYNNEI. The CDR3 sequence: CASSELTGGWLLGSYNEQFF. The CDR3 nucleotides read TGTGCCAGCAGTGAACTGACAGGGGGCTGGTTACTAGGCTCCTACAATGAGCAGTTCTTC.

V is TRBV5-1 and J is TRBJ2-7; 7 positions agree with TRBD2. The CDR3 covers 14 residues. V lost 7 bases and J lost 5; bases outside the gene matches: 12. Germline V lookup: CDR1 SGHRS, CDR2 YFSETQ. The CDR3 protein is CASSPGLYPHEQYF. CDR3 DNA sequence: TGCGCCAGCTCTCCGGGACTATACCCCCACGAGCAGTACTTC.

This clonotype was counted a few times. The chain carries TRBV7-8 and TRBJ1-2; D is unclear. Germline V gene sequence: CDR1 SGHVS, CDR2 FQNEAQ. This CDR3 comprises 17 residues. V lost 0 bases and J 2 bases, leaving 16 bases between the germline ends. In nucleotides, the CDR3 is TGTGCCAGCAGCTTAGCCTCTCGCGCATCCAGGAACTATGGCTACACCTTC. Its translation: CASSLASRASRNYGYTF.